One sample yielded the 24 T cell receptor beta chains listed below, sequenced in a study of OX40 agonist ivuxolimab in advanced cancers. Assay: immunoSEQ multiplex PCR; the TCRdb copy retains only in-frame clones and omits some. The sample gives about 70,000 clones, 85% to 90% of which show up once; around 2.8% is in the top ten. Sample: CD4+ or CD8+ T cells sorted from blood, taken in a trial of the OX40 agonist ivuxolimab. These TCRs come from an adult with an advanced solid tumor such as melanoma, head and neck, liver or kidney cancer.

The rearrangement links TRBV27 to TRBJ1-2; 7 bases are a match to TRBD1. Germline lookup yields CDR1 MNHEY and CDR2 SMNVEV (reference sequence). The CDR3 has 18 residues. Germline trimming cut 6 bases from V and 0 bases from J; bases unmatched to any gene: 16. The CDR3 nucleotides are TGTGCCAGCAGGGCCTCCGGGACAGCCAGGTCTGCTAACTATGGCTACACCTTC. This codes for CASRASGTARSANYGYTF.

This chain uses TRBV6-1 with TRBJ2-5; no reliable D call. The CDR3 totals 13 residues. V was pared by 5 bases and J by 4 bases, with 11 bases between. The germline V gene has CDR1 MNHNS and CDR2 SASEGT. CDR3 DNA: TGTGCCAGCAGTTTTAGGGAAGGAGAGACCCAGTACTTC. It encodes CASSFREGETQYF.

This chain links TRBV7-7 with TRBJ2-7, with D perhaps TRBD1 (6 bases). CDR1 is SSHAT, CDR2 FNYEAQ, per germline (reference sequence). The CDR3 covers 11 residues. The DNA of the CDR3 is TGTGCTAGCAGCTCCGACAGGAAGTATGGCGTC. Its translation is CASSSDRKYGV.

CDR3 DNA: TGTGCCAGTAGTACCGGGAGCGGAAACACCATATATTTT. This sequence encodes CASSTGSGNTIYF. The V call is TRBV19, the J call TRBJ1-3; the D is unclear. Looked up from germline, CDR1 is LNHDA and CDR2 is SQIVND (reference sequence). This CDR3 spans 13 amino acids. Between the trimmed V and J ends, which lost 4 bases and 4 bases, there was a span of 8 bases. Full variable domain (rest looked up from reference TRBV19 and TRBJ1-3): DGGITQSPKYLFRKEGQNVTLSCEQNLNHDAMYWYRQDPGQGLRLIYYSQIVNDFQKGDIAEGYSVSREKKESFPLTVTSAQKNPTAFYLCASSTGSGNTIYFGEGSWLTVV.

The V gene is TRBV18, the J gene TRBJ1-1; 7 bases are a match to TRBD1. The CDR3 length is 14 residues. The trim removed 5 bases at V and 1 base at J, leaving 4 bases unmatched. Looked up from germline, CDR1 is KGHSH and CDR2 is LQKENI. CDR3: CASSEGTANTEAFF. CDR3 DNA sequence: TGTGCCAGCTCAGAGGGGACAGCGAACACTGAAGCTTTCTTT.

The V and J genes are TRBV6-5 and TRBJ2-1; 7 nucleotides line up with TRBD2. The trim removed 7 bases at V and 9 bases at J, leaving 15 bases unmatched. Germline V gene data show CDR1 as MNHEY and CDR2 as SVGAGI. This CDR3 has 15 residues. DNA for the CDR3: TGTGCCAGCACCGACGGGGCTAGCGGCACGACTGAGCAGTTCTTC. This sequence encodes CASTDGASGTTEQFF.

A note on this clone: In the same sample, other DNA sequences code for this CDR3. V is TRBV5-1 and J is TRBJ2-7; D is possibly TRBD1 (6 bases). Germline CDR1 SGHRS, CDR2 YFSETQ. The CDR3 contains 15 residues. Trimming took off 4 bases at V and 1 base at J, with 15 bases between the two ends. CDR3 residues: CASSPSRTVSYEQYF. The CDR3 nucleotides are TGCGCCAGCAGCCCCTCCCGGACAGTATCCTACGAGCAGTACTTC.

V gene TRBV6-4 combines with J gene TRBJ1-1; no reliable D call. CDR1 and CDR2 from the germline V gene are MRHNA and SNTAGT. Trimming shortened V by 5 bases and J by 1 base, and 11 bases separated the two germline ends. The CDR3 runs 14 residues. The CDR3 coding sequence is TGTGCCAGCAGTCCATCCCCAGGGAACACTGAAGCTTTCTTT. It is translated as CASSPSPGNTEAFF.

This clone was observed once. Other DNA sequences within the sample encode an identical CDR3. The CDR3 here is CASSPSTDTQYF. In DNA form, the CDR3 reads TGTGCCAGCTCACCGAGCACAGATACGCAGTATTTT. This chain uses TRBV18 with TRBJ2-3; D not resolved. CDR1 KGHSH and CDR2 LQKENI come from the germline V gene. The CDR3 has 12 residues. V lost 3 bases, J lost 0 bases, and 1 base lay in between.

The chain carries TRBV7-8 and TRBJ1-2, with no clear D. Trimming removed 3 bases at V and 2 bases at J, with 16 bases between. Germline V gives CDR1 SGHVS, CDR2 FQNEAQ. The CDR3 length is 16 residues. For the CDR3, the DNA is TGTGCCAGCAGCTTCCGAGGTGCAGGCACCAACTATGGCTACACCTTC. Its protein product is CASSFRGAGTNYGYTF.

The CDR3 DNA reads as TGTGCCAGCAGCTTAGATTGGGCTAGCGGCAACACCGGGGAGCTGTTTTTT. Encoded protein: CASSLDWASGNTGELFF. The chain uses TRBV11-3 and TRBJ2-2; 7 nucleotides agree with TRBD2. CDR1 and CDR2 (germline): SGHNT, YENEEA. The CDR3 loop spans 17 amino acids. Trimming removed 0 bases from V and 2 bases from J; junction bases left unmatched: 6. Combining the CDR3 with reference TRBV11-3 and TRBJ2-2 gives the whole variable domain EAGVVQSPRYKIIEKKQPVAFWCNPISGHNTLYWYLQNLGQGPELLIRYENEEAVDDSQLPKDRFSAERLKGVDSTLKIQPAELGDSAVYLCASSLDWASGNTGELFFGEGSRLTVL.

This chain links TRBV6-1 with TRBJ1-2, with no clear D. The ends were cut back, 7 bases at V and 0 bases at J, with 9 bases in the middle. The CDR3 loop spans 13 amino acids. Germline CDR1 and CDR2: MNHNS and SASEGT. CDR3 protein: CASKISTNYGYTF. The CDR3 bases are TGTGCCAGCAAAATCAGCACTAACTATGGCTACACCTTC.

J is TRBJ2-3 and V is TRBV7-2; TRBD2 agrees at 8 bases. This CDR3 comprises 16 residues. Germline V gene lookup returns CDR1 SGHTA and CDR2 FQGNSA. V dropped 1 base and J dropped 0; count of bases not matched to a gene: 3. The CDR3 coding sequence is TGTGCCAGCAGCTTAGGGCGGGGGGAAAGCACAGATACGCAGTATTTT. As protein: CASSLGRGESTDTQYF.

The chain uses TRBV2 and TRBJ2-3, with D perhaps given as TRBD1 or TRBD2 (5 bases each). The CDR3 has 13 residues. Trimming cost V 5 bases and J 2 bases, with 8 bases left between them. CDR1 and CDR2 from the germline V gene are SNHLY and FYNNEI. CDR3 in DNA: TGTGCCAGCAGTTCGGGGCCCACAGATACGCAGTATTTT. This sequence encodes CASSSGPTDTQYF.

The CDR3 here is CASSLVGDSYEQYF. The CDR3 nucleotides read TGTGCCAGCAGCTTAGTTGGGGACTCCTACGAGCAGTACTTC. V usage is TRBV7-6 and J usage is TRBJ2-7; D not resolved. This CDR3 comprises 14 residues. CDR1 SGHVS and CDR2 FNYEAQ come from the germline V gene. The V end lost 1 base, the J end lost 0 bases, and 7 bases lay between the germline ends.

The gene calls are TRBV21-1 and TRBJ1-3; TRBD1, the table's D call, was not compared with the DNA. TRBV21-1 is shown as a pseudogene. There are 19 residues in the CDR3. DNA of the CDR3: TGTGCCAGCAGCAGGGGACAGGGGGCAACTCCCCTCTCTGGAAACACCATATATTTT. It specifies CASSRGQGATPLSGNTIYF.

The V call is TRBV10-3, the J call TRBJ2-7; D is unclear. CDR3 length: 13 amino acids. The V gene lost 4 bases and the J gene lost 7 bases, with 14 bases spanning the gap. CDR1 is ENHRY, CDR2 SYGVKD, per germline. The CDR3 region is CAISVDPSREQYF. CDR3 nucleotide sequence: TGTGCCATCAGTGTAGACCCTTCACGGGAGCAGTACTTC.

This sequence joins TRBV6-1 and TRBJ2-7; D might be TRBD1 (6 bases). This CDR3 has 15 residues. Trimming cost V 5 bases and J 2 bases, with 16 bases left between them. The V gene's germline CDR1 is MNHNS and CDR2 SASEGT. CDR3 nucleotide sequence: TGTGCCAGCAGTCGCCCCCGGACAGAGACCTACGAGCAGTACTTC. Its protein is CASSRPRTETYEQYF.

The genes are TRBV21-1 and TRBJ2-1. TRBV21-1 is classified as a pseudogene. CDR3 size: 13 residues. The CDR3 spells CAHLWHSYNEQFF. CDR3 nucleotide sequence: TGTGCACACCTATGGCATAGCTACAATGAGCAGTTCTTC.

The gene calls are TRBV9 and TRBJ2-2, with D unresolved. The V and J ends lost 3 bases and 2 bases respectively, with 2 bases between them. The CDR3 is made up of 12 amino acids. The germline gives CDR1 SGDLS, CDR2 YYNGEE. The CDR3 loop reads CASSGNTGELFF. CDR3 DNA: TGTGCCAGCAGCGGCAACACCGGGGAGCTGTTTTTT. Combining the CDR3 with reference TRBV9 and TRBJ2-2 gives the whole variable domain DSGVTQTPKHLITATGQRVTLRCSPRSGDLSVYWYQQSLDQGLQFLIQYYNGEERAKGNILERFSAQQFPDLHSELNLSSLELGDSALYFCASSGNTGELFFGEGSRLTVL.

V usage is TRBV2 and J usage is TRBJ1-1; possibly TRBD1 for D (5 bases). This CDR3 contains 13 residues. V lost 4 bases, J lost 1 base, and 7 bases lay in between. Per germline, CDR1 SNHLY and CDR2 FYNNEI. In nucleotides, the CDR3 is TGTGCCAGCAGTGGGGGACCGAACACTGAAGCTTTCTTT. This sequence encodes CASSGGPNTEAFF.

A single count supports this clone. The rearrangement joins TRBV15 to TRBJ2-3; TRBD1 is a possible D gene (6 bases). V was pared by 2 bases and J by 0 bases, with 12 bases between. This CDR3 has 16 amino acids. The germline V gene has CDR1 LNHNV and CDR2 YYDKDF (reference sequence). CDR3 DNA: TGTGCCACCAGCAGAAGACAGGCTGCTAGCACAGATACGCAGTATTTT. Residues: CATSRRQAASTDTQYF.

The V call is TRBV29-1, the J call TRBJ1-2; D uncertain. The CDR3 consists of 12 residues. CDR1 SQVTM and CDR2 ANQGSEA come from the germline V gene. Trimming left V 1 base short and J 11 bases short, with 14 bases between. The CDR3 sequence is CSVEAGGGWYTF. In DNA form, the CDR3 reads TGCAGCGTTGAAGCAGGTGGTGGTTGGTACACCTTC. Full variable domain (missing parts from reference TRBV29-1 and TRBJ1-2): SAVISQKPSRDICQRGTSLTIQCQVDSQVTMMFWYRQQPGQSLTLIATANQGSEATYESGFVIDKFPISRPNLTFSTLTVSNMSPEDSSIYLCSVEAGGGWYTFGSGTRLTVV.

The CDR3 is CASRSGGTYEQYF. CDR3 sequence (DNA): TGTGCCAGTAGATCGGGGGGAACCTACGAGCAGTACTTC. The chain carries TRBV19 and TRBJ2-7; 7 bases are shared with TRBD2. The CDR3 sequence is 13 residues long. The junction had 4 bases not matched to a gene; V was cut back by 6 bases and J by 2 bases. In germline, CDR1 is LNHDA, CDR2 SQIVND (reference sequence).